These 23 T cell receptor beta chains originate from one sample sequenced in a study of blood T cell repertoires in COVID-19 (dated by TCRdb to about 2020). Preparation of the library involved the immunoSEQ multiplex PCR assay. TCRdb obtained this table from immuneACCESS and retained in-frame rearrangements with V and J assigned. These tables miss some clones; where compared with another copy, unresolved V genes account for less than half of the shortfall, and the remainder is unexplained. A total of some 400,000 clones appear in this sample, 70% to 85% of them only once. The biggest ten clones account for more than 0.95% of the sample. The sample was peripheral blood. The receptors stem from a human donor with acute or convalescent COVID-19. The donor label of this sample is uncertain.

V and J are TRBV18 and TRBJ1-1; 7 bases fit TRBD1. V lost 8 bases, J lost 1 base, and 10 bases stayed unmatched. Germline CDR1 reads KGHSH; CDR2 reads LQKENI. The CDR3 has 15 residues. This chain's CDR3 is CASTSGQLTNTEAFF. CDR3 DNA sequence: TGTGCCAGCACCTCGGGACAGCTGACGAACACTGAAGCTTTCTTT.

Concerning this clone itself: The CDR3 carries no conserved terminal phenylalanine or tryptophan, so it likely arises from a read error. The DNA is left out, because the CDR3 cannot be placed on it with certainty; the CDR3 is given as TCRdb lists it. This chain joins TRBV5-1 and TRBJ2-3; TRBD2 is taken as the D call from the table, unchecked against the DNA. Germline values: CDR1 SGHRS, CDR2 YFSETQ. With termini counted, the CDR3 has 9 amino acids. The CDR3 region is CASSSCSGL.

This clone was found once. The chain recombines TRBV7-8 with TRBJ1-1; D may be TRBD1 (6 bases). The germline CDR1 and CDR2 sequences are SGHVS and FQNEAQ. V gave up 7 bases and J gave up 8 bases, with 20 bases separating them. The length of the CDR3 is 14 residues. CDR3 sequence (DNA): TGTGCCAGCAAACAGGACGGGACACCCAGGGAAGCTTTCTTT. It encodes CASKQDGTPREAFF.

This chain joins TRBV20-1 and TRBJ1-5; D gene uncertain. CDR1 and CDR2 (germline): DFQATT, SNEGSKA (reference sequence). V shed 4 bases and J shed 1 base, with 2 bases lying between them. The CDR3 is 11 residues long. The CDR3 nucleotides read TGCAGTGCTACAAGCAATCAGCCCCAGCATTTT. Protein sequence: CSATSNQPQHF.

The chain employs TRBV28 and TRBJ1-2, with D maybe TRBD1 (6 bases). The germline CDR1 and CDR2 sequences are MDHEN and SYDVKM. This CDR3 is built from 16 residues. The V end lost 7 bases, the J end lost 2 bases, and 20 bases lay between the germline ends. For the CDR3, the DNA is TGTGCCAGCACCTCACTTCCAGGACAGACCAACTATGGCTACACCTTC. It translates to CASTSLPGQTNYGYTF.

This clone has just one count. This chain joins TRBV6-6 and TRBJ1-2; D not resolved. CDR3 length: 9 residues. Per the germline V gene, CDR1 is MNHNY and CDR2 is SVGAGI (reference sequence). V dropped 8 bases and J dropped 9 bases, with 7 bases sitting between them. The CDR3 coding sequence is TGTGCCAGCTCCGGTCGCTACACCTTC. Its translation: CASSGRYTF.

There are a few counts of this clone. In nucleotides, the CDR3 is TGTGCCAGCAGCCGGGCGACTAACTATGGCTACACCTTC. The encoded protein is CASSRATNYGYTF. This chain connects TRBV3-1 (or the pseudogene TRBV3-2) to TRBJ1-2, with no clear D. The CDR3 totals 13 residues. Germline V lookup: CDR1 LGHDT, CDR2 YNNKEL (reference sequence). The V and J ends lost 4 bases and 0 bases respectively, with 6 bases between them.

This CDR3 reads CASRYNTGLGGLEAFF. Here the CDR3 DNA reads TGTGCCAGCAGATACAACACGGGACTGGGAGGACTTGAAGCTTTCTTT. The chain links TRBV6-2 or TRBV6-3 to TRBJ1-1; a possible D gene is TRBD1 (5 bases). The CDR3 length is 16 residues. Trimming cost V 6 bases and J 7 bases, with 24 bases left between them. Germline CDR1 reads MNHEY; CDR2 reads SVGEGT.

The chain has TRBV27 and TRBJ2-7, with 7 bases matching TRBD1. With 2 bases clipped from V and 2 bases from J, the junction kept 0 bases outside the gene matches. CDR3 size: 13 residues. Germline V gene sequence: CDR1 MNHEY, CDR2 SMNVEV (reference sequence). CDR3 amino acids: CASSLGTAYEQYF. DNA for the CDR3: TGTGCCAGCAGTTTAGGGACAGCCTACGAGCAGTACTTC.

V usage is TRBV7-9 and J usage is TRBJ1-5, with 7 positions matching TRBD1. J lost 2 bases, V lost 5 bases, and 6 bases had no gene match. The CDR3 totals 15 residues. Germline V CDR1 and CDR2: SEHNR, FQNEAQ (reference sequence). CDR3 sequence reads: CASSTQGPRNQPQHF. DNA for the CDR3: TGTGCCAGCAGCACACAGGGGCCTCGCAATCAGCCCCAGCATTTT.

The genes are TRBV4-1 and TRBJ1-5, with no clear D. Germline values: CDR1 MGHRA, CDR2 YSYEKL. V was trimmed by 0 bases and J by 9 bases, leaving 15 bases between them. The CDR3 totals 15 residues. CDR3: CASSQEVNARGPQHF. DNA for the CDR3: TGCGCCAGCAGCCAAGAAGTAAATGCCCGGGGGCCCCAGCATTTT.

The CDR3 reads CASSSEIRTSGSHEQFF. The CDR3 DNA reads as TGTGCCAGCAGCTCCGAAATTAGGACTAGCGGGAGCCATGAGCAGTTCTTC. The genes are TRBV13 and TRBJ2-1; TRBD2 matches at 13 bases. CDR3 length: 17 amino acids. Germline V gene sequence: CDR1 PRHDT, CDR2 FYEKMQ (reference sequence). V lost 4 bases to trimming and J lost 8 bases; unmatched junction nucleotides: 11.

CDR3: CASSSPRGTSGATDTQYF. As DNA, the CDR3 is TGTGCCAGCAGCTCCCCGCGGGGGACTAGCGGGGCCACAGATACGCAGTATTTT. The J gene is TRBJ2-3, the V gene TRBV5-6; TRBD2 matches at 13 bases. CDR1 is SGHDT and CDR2 is YYEEEE in the germline V gene. The V gene end was trimmed by 3 bases and the J gene end by 2 bases; junction bases not matched to a gene: 9. The length of the CDR3 is 18 residues.

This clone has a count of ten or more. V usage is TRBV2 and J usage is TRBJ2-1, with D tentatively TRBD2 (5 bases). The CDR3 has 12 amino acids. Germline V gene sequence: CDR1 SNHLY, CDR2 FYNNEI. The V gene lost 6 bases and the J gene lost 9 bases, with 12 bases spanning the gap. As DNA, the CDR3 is TGTGCCAGCAGGAGGGTAACTACTGAGCAGTTCTTC. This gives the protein CASRRVTTEQFF.

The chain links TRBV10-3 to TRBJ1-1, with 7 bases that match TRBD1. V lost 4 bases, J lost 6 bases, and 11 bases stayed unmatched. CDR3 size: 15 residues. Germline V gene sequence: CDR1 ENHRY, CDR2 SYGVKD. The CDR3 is CAISVVAGGVSEAFF. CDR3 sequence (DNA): TGTGCCATCAGTGTAGTGGCAGGGGGAGTCTCTGAAGCTTTCTTT.

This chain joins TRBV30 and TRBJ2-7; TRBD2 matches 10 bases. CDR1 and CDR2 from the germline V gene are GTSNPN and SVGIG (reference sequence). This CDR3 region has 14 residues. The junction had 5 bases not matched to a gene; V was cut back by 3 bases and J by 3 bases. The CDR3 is CAWSPKREGYEQYF. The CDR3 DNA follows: TGTGCCTGGAGCCCCAAGCGGGAGGGCTACGAGCAGTACTTC.

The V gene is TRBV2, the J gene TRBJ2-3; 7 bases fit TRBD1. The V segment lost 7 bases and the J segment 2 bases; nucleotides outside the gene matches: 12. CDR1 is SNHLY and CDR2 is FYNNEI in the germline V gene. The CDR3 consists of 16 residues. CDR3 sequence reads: CASTPQGTVFTDTQYF. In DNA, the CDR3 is TGTGCCAGCACGCCCCAGGGGACAGTATTCACAGATACGCAGTATTTT.

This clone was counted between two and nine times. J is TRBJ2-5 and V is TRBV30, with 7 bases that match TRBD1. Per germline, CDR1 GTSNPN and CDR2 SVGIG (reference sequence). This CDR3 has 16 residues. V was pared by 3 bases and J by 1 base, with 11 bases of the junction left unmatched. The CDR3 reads CAWRMTGYGSQETQYF. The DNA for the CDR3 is TGTGCCTGGAGGATGACAGGGTACGGCTCCCAAGAGACCCAGTACTTC.

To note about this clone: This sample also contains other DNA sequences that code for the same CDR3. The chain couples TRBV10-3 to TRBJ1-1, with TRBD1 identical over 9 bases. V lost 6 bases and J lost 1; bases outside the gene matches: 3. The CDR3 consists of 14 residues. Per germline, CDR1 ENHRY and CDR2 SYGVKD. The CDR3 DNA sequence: TGTGCCATCAGCCCGGGACAGGGGAACACTGAAGCTTTCTTT. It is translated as CAISPGQGNTEAFF.

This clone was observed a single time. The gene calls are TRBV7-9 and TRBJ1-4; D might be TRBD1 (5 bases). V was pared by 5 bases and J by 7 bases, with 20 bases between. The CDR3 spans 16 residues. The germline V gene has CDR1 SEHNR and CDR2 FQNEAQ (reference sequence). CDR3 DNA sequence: TGTGCCAGCAGCGTGCCCCGTCAGGGTTCGAGTGAAAAACTGTTTTTT. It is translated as CASSVPRQGSSEKLFF.

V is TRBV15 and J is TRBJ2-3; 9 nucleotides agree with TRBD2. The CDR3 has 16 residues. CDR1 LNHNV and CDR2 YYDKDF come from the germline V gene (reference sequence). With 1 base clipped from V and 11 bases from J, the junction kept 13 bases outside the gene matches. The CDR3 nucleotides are TGTGCCACCAGCAGAGGGGGTAGCGGGAGTGTTGTTGGGCAGTATTTT. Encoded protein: CATSRGGSGSVVGQYF.

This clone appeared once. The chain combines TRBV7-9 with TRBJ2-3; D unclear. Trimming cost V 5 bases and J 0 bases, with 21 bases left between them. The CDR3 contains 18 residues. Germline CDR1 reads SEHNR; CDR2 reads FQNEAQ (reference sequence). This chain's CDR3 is CASSQTRITATSTDTQYF. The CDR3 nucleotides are TGTGCCAGCAGCCAGACCAGAATTACAGCCACTAGCACAGATACGCAGTATTTT.

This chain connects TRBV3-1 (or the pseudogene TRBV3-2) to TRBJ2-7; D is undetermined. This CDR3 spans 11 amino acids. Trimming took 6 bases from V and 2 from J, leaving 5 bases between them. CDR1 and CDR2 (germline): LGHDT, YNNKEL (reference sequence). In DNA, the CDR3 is TGTGCCAGCAGTAGTACCTACGAGCAGTACTTC. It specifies CASSSTYEQYF.